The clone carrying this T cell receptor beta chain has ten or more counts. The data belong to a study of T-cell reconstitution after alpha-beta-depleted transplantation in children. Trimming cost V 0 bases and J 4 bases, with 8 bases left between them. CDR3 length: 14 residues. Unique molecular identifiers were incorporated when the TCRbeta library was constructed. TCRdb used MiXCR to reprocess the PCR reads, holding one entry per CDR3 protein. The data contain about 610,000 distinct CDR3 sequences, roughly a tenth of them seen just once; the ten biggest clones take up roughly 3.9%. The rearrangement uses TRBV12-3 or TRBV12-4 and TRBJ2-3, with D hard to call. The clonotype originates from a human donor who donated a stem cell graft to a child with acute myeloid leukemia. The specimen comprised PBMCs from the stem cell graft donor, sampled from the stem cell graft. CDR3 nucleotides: TGTGCCAGCAGTTTAGCCCCGGCCGCAGATACGCAGTATTTT. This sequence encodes CASSLAPAADTQYF.